These T cell receptor beta chains were read from a single sample in a study of OX40 agonist ivuxolimab in advanced cancers. The assay was immunoSEQ multiplex PCR, and TCRdb's table has in-frame clones only and misses some. Of about 20,000 clones in the sample, 80% to 95% were seen once. The sequences come from CD4+ or CD8+ T cells sorted from blood, collected in a trial of the OX40 agonist ivuxolimab. These receptors were collected from an adult with an advanced solid tumor such as melanoma, head and neck, liver or kidney cancer. The CDR3 runs from the conserved cysteine through the conserved F or W. D genes are given only for firm matches. Size values are once, few and many counts, or a class for expanded clones, and some rows have none.

j_call | v_call | clone_size | d_call | cdr3_nt | cdr3_aa
TRBJ2-7 | TRBV5-8 | - | - | TGTGCCAGCAGCTTGGGAGGGTCTGGCGAGCAGTACTTC | CASSLGGSGEQYF
TRBJ1-4 | TRBV6-5 | - | - | TGTGCCAGCAGTTCTAACAGGGTACCTAATGAAAAACTGTTTTTT | CASSSNRVPNEKLFF
TRBJ1-1 | TRBV5-1 | - | - | TGCGCCAGCAGCTTGGGGTGGACGGGCGGGAACACTGAAGCTTTCTTT | CASSLGWTGGNTEAFF
TRBJ2-1 | TRBV10-2 | few | - | TGCGCCAGCCGTACAGGGTTGAATCTCTACAATGAGCAGTTCTTC | CASRTGLNLYNEQFF
TRBJ1-1 | TRBV5-6 | once | - | TGTGCCAGCAGCAGGGCCGTGAACACTGAAGCTTTCTTT | CASSRAVNTEAFF
TRBJ2-7 | TRBV30 | - | - | TGTGCCTGGAGCGCCCAGGGCTACGAGCAGTACTTC | CAWSAQGYEQYF
TRBJ1-2 | TRBV4-1 | - | - | TGCGCCAGCAGCCAAGTCACGTCCTATGGCTACACCTTC | CASSQVTSYGYTF
TRBJ1-1 | TRBV27 | - | - | TGTGCCAGCAGTTTAACCCTGCTCAACACTGAAGCTTTCTTT | CASSLTLLNTEAFF
TRBJ1-2 | TRBV27 | - | - | TGTGCCAGCGCCAATCGGGGGCGCAGCTATGGCTACACCTTC | CASANRGRSYGYTF
TRBJ1-3 | TRBV6-5 | - | TRBD1 | TGTGCCAGCAGTCCTGGGACAGGCTCTGGAAACACCATATATTTT | CASSPGTGSGNTIYF
TRBJ2-2 | TRBV2 | - | - | TGTGCCAGCAGCCCCGTCTCATTGCGGTCGATCACCGGGGAGCTGTTTTTT | CASSPVSLRSITGELFF
TRBJ2-5 | TRBV21-1 | - | - | TGTGCCAGCAGCATCACCTTGGAGACTAGCGGGGGCCAAGAGACCCAGTACTTC | CASSITLETSGGQETQYF
TRBJ1-4 | TRBV2 | - | - | TGTGCCAGCAGTCCAGTCCCAACTAATGAAAAACTGTTTTTT | CASSPVPTNEKLFF
TRBJ2-5 | TRBV6-1 | - | TRBD2 | TGTGCCAGCAGTGAAAGAGCGGGGGGAGGTGAGACCCAGTACTTC | CASSERAGGGETQYF
TRBJ1-2 | TRBV5-6 | - | - | TGTGCCAGCAGCTTGGGGGGCGGGGATGGCTACACCTTC | CASSLGGGDGYTF
TRBJ2-7 | TRBV7-9 | - | - | TGTGCCAGCAGCTTACCTGCGGCCTACGAGCAGTACTTC | CASSLPAAYEQYF
TRBJ1-2 | TRBV7-2 | - | - | TGTGCCAGCAGCTATCAGCCCAGCCGAAACTATGGCTACACCTTC | CASSYQPSRNYGYTF
TRBJ1-1 | TRBV2 | - | TRBD1 | TGTGCCAGCAGTGAAGCACAGGGGTTGAACACTGAAGCTTTCTTT | CASSEAQGLNTEAFF
TRBJ2-3 | TRBV5-1 | once | TRBD1 | TGCGCCAGCAGCTTGGTTGGACAGGGGGTAGATACGCAGTATTTT | CASSLVGQGVDTQYF
TRBJ2-1 | TRBV5-1 | - | - | TGCGCCAGCAGCCTCCGGGCCAACCCCCCGAATGAGCAGTTCTTC | CASSLRANPPNEQFF
TRBJ2-7 | TRBV4-1 | - | - | TGCGCCAGCAGCCAAGCGATTCGCCCAGGGGACGAGCAGTACTTC | CASSQAIRPGDEQYF
TRBJ1-1 | TRBV2 | - | - | TGTGCCAGCAGTGAAGCGCTTAGGGGATACGCTGAAGCTTTCTTT | CASSEALRGYAEAFF
TRBJ2-7 | TRBV5-4 | - | - | TGTGCCAGCAGCTTGGCAGGGAGCTCCTACGAGCAGTACTTC | CASSLAGSSYEQYF
TRBJ2-5 | TRBV6-6 | - | TRBD2 | TGTGCCAGCAGCCGACTAGCAGAAGAGACCCAGTACTTC | CASSRLAEETQYF
TRBJ2-6 | TRBV6-5 | - | TRBD1 | TGTGCCAGCAGCCGGGACAGAGGTGGGGCCAACGTCCTGACTTTC | CASSRDRGGANVLTF
TRBJ2-7 | TRBV4-1 | - | - | TGCGCCAGCAGCCAAATCGAGGGAGAGAGCTACGAGCAGTACTTC | CASSQIEGESYEQYF
TRBJ2-3 | TRBV15 | - | - | TGTGCCACCAGCAAAAGTCGGGGGGCCGGAAGAAATACGCAGTATTTT | CATSKSRGAGRNTQYF
TRBJ2-7 | TRBV29-1 | - | TRBD1 | TGCAGCGCTGGACAGGGGGGCTACGAGCAGTACTTC | CSAGQGGYEQYF
TRBJ2-3 | TRBV7-6 | - | TRBD1 | TGTGCCAGCAGCTTAGGGACAGGGTATACAGATACGCAGTATTTT | CASSLGTGYTDTQYF
TRBJ2-1 | TRBV7-8 | few | - | TGTGCCAGCAGTTTAGGTGGTAGGGTTGAAGGTACGGATGAGCAGTTCTTC | CASSLGGRVEGTDEQFF
TRBJ1-2 | TRBV6-5 | - | TRBD1 | TGTGCCAGCAGTCTCCCAGGGGGCGGCTACACCTTC | CASSLPGGGYTF
TRBJ1-2 | TRBV29-1 | - | TRBD1 | TGCAGCGTTGAGGGGGACAGCATCCATGGCTACACCTTC | CSVEGDSIHGYTF
TRBJ2-7 | TRBV10-3 | - | - | TGTGCCATCAGTGAGTCGGAGGACACGACCTACGAGCAGTACTTC | CAISESEDTTYEQYF
TRBJ2-3 | TRBV19 | - | TRBD2 | TGTGCCAGTAGTATTAGTCTAGCGGGGATAGATACGCAGTATTTT | CASSISLAGIDTQYF
TRBJ1-2 | TRBV11-2 | once | TRBD1 | TGTGCCAGCAGCTTAGATCGTTGGGACAGGGGTGGCTATGGCTACACCTTC | CASSLDRWDRGGYGYTF
TRBJ2-2 | TRBV7-6 | once | TRBD2 | TGTGCCAGCAGCCAAATACTAGCGGGGGGTGCCGGGGAGCTGTTTTTT | CASSQILAGGAGELFF
TRBJ1-6 | TRBV2 | few | - | TGTGCCAGCAGTGGCAGGAGCTCCTATAATTCACCCCTCCACTTT | CASSGRSSYNSPLHF
TRBJ1-2 | TRBV7-9 | - | - | TGTGCCAGCAGCACTAGTGGAGGGCACTATGGCTACACCTTC | CASSTSGGHYGYTF
TRBJ2-7 | TRBV7-8 | - | - | TGTGCCAGCAGCTTAGTACCCAGCTACTCCTACGAGCAGTACTTC | CASSLVPSYSYEQYF
TRBJ2-2 | TRBV5-1 | medium-sized | - | TGCGCCAGCAGCGGAGGTACAGGGTCCGGGGAGCTGTTTTTT | CASSGGTGSGELFF
TRBJ2-6 | TRBV4-1 | - | - | TGCGCCAGCAGCCAAGTCGGGTCTGGGGCCAACGTCCTGACTTTC | CASSQVGSGANVLTF
TRBJ2-1 | TRBV5-4 | - | TRBD1 | TGTGCCAGCAGCCCCGACAGGGTGGCAAATGAGCAGTTCTTC | CASSPDRVANEQFF
TRBJ2-1 | TRBV27 | - | TRBD2 | TGTGCCAGCAGTCCCGGACAGAGACTAGCGGGGGGGCGATACAATGAGCAGTTCTTC | CASSPGQRLAGGRYNEQFF
TRBJ2-1 | TRBV12-5 | - | - | TGTGCTAGTGGTTTTCTGGGCCCTTTGAATGAGCAGTTCTTC | CASGFLGPLNEQFF
TRBJ2-3 | TRBV29-1 | - | - | TGCAGCGAGCCTGACGGGACAGATACGCAGTATTTT | CSEPDGTDTQYF
TRBJ1-4 | TRBV4-1 | - | TRBD1 | TGCGCCAGCGCAACCTCGGGGGCAGGGGGTGAAAAACTGTTTTTT | CASATSGAGGEKLFF
TRBJ2-7 | TRBV30 | - | TRBD1 | TGTGCCTGGGGCCTCGGGACAGGGTCCGAGCAGTACTTC | CAWGLGTGSEQYF
TRBJ2-7 | TRBV10-2 | - | - | TGCGCCAGCAGTGAGTCATTGGGGATCTACGAGCAGTACTTC | CASSESLGIYEQYF